Presented here are 7 T cell receptor beta chains from one specimen sequenced in a study of beta chain features in type 1 diabetes. cDNA synthesis used the whole RNA isolate, giving expressed TCRB sequences. Profiled with immunoSEQ multiplex PCR; TCRdb holds only in-frame clones, not every one. This sample yields about 620,000 clones, of which 15% to 18% are seen a single time; under 0.095% belongs to the top ten. Specimen: naive CD4+ T cells from blood. These receptor sequences come from a man aged 18 to 35 in good health.

This clone has more than one count but fewer than ten. The chain joins TRBV6-5 to TRBJ1-4; tentative D call: TRBD1 (5 bases). The CDR3 has 15 amino acids. Germline loops: CDR1 MNHEY, CDR2 SVGAGI. Trimming took 6 bases from V and 3 from J, leaving 14 bases between them. The CDR3 DNA is TGTGCCAGCAGCCCCGGCCCAGGGCCTAATGAAAAACTGTTTTTT. Translation gives CASSPGPGPNEKLFF.

The chain has TRBV28 and TRBJ1-4; D might be TRBD1 (6 bases). The germline gives CDR1 MDHEN, CDR2 SYDVKM. The CDR3 runs to 16 residues. The germline V and J ends were trimmed by 0 bases and 7 bases, with 15 bases remaining between them. CDR3 DNA: TGTGCCAGCAGTTTATGGCCTACAGGGTTGGCTGAAAAACTGTTTTTT. It yields the protein CASSLWPTGLAEKLFF.

V gene TRBV20-1 combines with J gene TRBJ1-1; tentatively, D is TRBD1 (5 bases). This CDR3 region has 11 residues. V lost 4 bases to trimming and J lost 5 bases, with 8 bases between them. From germline, CDR1 is DFQATT and CDR2 SNEGSKA (reference sequence). The CDR3 loop reads CSAIPGTEAFF. The CDR3 DNA reads as TGCAGTGCTATCCCAGGGACTGAAGCTTTCTTT.

The chain joins TRBV28 to TRBJ1-5; TRBD1 matches 8 bases. From germline, CDR1 is MDHEN and CDR2 SYDVKM. The V and J ends lost 3 bases and 2 bases, in that order; junction bases with no gene match: 15. This CDR3 has 19 residues. As DNA, the CDR3 is TGTGCCAGCAGTTTCCTCTACCTCAGGGGGCGAAGGGGCAATCAGCCCCAGCATTTT. This encodes CASSFLYLRGRRGNQPQHF.

This clone has just a few counts. The rearrangement uses TRBV28 and TRBJ1-2, with TRBD1 matching 7 bases. With V trimmed by 7 bases and J by 2 bases, 4 bases remained unmatched. CDR1 is MDHEN, CDR2 SYDVKM, per germline. CDR3 length: 13 amino acids. The CDR3, as DNA: TGTGCCAGCAAGACAGGGAAGAACTATGGCTACACCTTC. Its translation is CASKTGKNYGYTF.

This clone has a handful of counts. The CDR3 nucleotides read TGTGCCAGCAGCCCCTGGGCAGGGGGAGGGAATGAGCAGTTCTTC. This gives the protein CASSPWAGGGNEQFF. The V and J genes are TRBV7-9 and TRBJ2-1; D assignment may be TRBD1 or TRBD2 (7 bases each). CDR1 and CDR2 from the germline V gene are SEHNR and FQNEAQ (reference sequence). Trimming cost V 5 bases and J 7 bases, with 18 bases left between them. The CDR3 sequence is 15 residues long. The full variable domain, with the rest looked up from reference TRBV7-9 and TRBJ2-1, is DTGVSQNPRHKITKRGQNVTFRCDPISEHNRLYWYRQTLGQGPEFLTYFQNEAQLEKSRLLSDRFSAERPKGSFSTLEIQRTEQGDSAMYLCASSPWAGGGNEQFFGPGTRLTVL.

This clone appeared a few times. This chain joins TRBV19 and TRBJ2-1, with 7 nucleotides matching TRBD2. The CDR3 has 15 amino acids. The J segment lost 3 bases and the V segment lost 1 base, leaving 3 bases of the junction unmatched. Germline V CDR1 and CDR2: LNHDA, SQIVND (reference sequence). This CDR3 is CASSIAGGNYNEQFF. CDR3 nucleotide sequence: TGTGCCAGTAGTATAGCGGGAGGAAACTACAATGAGCAGTTCTTC.